The present T cell receptor (beta chain) was sequenced within a study of blood T cell repertoires in COVID-19. Overall study context: Some COVID-19 samples were acute and others convalescent; all came from the United States, Italy and Spain.

Original processing notes: For nucleated cells, counts were estimated from reference gene primer amplification. Generated by immunoSEQ multiplex PCR, the TCRdb table keeps only in-frame clones and is missing some. The D gene and trimming were derived from the DNA, and the V and J assignments and clone size from that table. The sample includes approximately 150,000 clones, approximately 80% of them seen just once. Germline CDR1 MNHEY, CDR2 SVGEGT. V lost 6 bases to trimming and J lost 0 bases, with 17 bases between them. The length of the CDR3 is 16 residues. The chain joins TRBV6-2 or TRBV6-3 to TRBJ1-2; D perhaps matches TRBD1 (6 bases). The source material was peripheral blood. The sequence was collected from a man in his 60s with active or convalescent COVID-19. In nucleotides, the CDR3 is TGTGCCAGCAGCTCGGGACACTTCAACCCTAACTATGGCTACACCTTC. It specifies CASSSGHFNPNYGYTF.